This TCR beta chain is from a study of blood T cells in healthy people across ages. Findings of the study overall: The study found TCR beta diversity correlated strongly with naive T cell percentage. Older age coincided with a roughly linear decline in TCR beta diversity per million T cells. What prevented conclusive comparison of naive and antigen-experienced cells was that PBMCs were unsorted.

Sample-barcoded 5' priming and a J-beta primer mix drove a second PCR of roughly 6 to 12 cycles. From the 5' RACE reads, TCRdb called clonotypes with MiXCR, one entry per CDR3 protein. Of 450,000 to 700,000 distinct CDR3 sequences detected, roughly 28% appear once; the ten largest clones hold 15% to 20%. Per the germline V gene, CDR1 is SEHNR and CDR2 is FQNEAQ (reference sequence). The CDR3 contains 15 residues. Trimming removed 4 bases at V and 8 bases at J, with 18 bases between. Turning to this clonotype: Antigen specificity is unknown.

This chain uses TRBV7-9 with TRBJ1-3; unclear D gene. Input material: blood. The receptor comes from a woman between 65 and 79 years old in good health. CDR3: CASSSLAGSTDTIYF. The CDR3 bases are TGTGCCAGCAGCTCCCTAGCGGGATCGACGGACACCATATATTTT.